This T cell receptor (beta chain) was observed in a study of blood T cell repertoires in COVID-19. In the original workflow: Scientists estimated how many nucleated cells there were by amplifying reference gene primers. Measured with immunoSEQ multiplex PCR; TCRdb has only the in-frame clones, and not every one. The V and J calls and clone size come from that table; D and trimming were worked out from the DNA. The table has roughly 75,000 clones, around 74% seen once; the top ten hold 2.6%. Germline loops: CDR1 MNHNS, CDR2 SASEGT. Deletions cut 3 bases from V and 10 bases from J, with 19 bases between. This CDR3 is built from 16 residues.

This clonotype originated in a human donor with acute or convalescent COVID-19. The donor label of this sample is uncertain. Material for sequencing was peripheral blood. J is TRBJ1-6 and V is TRBV6-1; a possible D gene is TRBD1 (6 bases). CDR3 coding DNA: TGTGCCAGCAGTGAGTCGGAACCAGGGGCCGGATCACCCCTCCACTTT. Protein: CASSESEPGAGSPLHF.